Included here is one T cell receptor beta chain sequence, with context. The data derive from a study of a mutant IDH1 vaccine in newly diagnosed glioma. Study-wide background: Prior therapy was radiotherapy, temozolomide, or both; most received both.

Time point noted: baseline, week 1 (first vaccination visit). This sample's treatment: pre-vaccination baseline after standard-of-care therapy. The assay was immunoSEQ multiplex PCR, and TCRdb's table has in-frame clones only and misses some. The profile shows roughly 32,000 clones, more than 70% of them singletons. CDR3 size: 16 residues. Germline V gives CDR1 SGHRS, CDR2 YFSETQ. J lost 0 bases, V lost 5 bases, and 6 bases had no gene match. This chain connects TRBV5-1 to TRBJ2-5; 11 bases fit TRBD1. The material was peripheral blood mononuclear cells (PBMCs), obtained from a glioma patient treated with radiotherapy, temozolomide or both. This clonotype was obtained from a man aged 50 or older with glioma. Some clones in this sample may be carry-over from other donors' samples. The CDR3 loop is CASSFRTGGNQETQYF. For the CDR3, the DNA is TGCGCCAGCAGTTTCCGGACAGGGGGCAACCAAGAGACCCAGTACTTC.